A single T cell receptor (beta chain) is shown here with its context. No cognate antigen has been identified for it. No base qualities exist here, and no much larger clone lies one base off it. This sample is drawn from a study of blood T cell repertoires in COVID-19 (dated by TCRdb to the early 2020s). The study in broad terms: Samples covering the acute and convalescent phases of COVID-19 were provided by collaborators in the United States, Italy and Spain. The material from the prospective study consisted of cDNA or gDNA derived from T cells, B-cell-depleted T cells, or PBMCs. The dataset comprised deeply sampled blood TCRbeta repertoires from subjects exposed to, actively infected with, or recovered from COVID-19. A freely available public database, intended as a resource for researchers studying the immune response to SARS-CoV-2, is where the repertoires were released. The samples were drawn from the first 160 participants of the ongoing ImmuneRACE study and from over 950 subjects provided by 6 global collaborators. Nearly every sample came with metadata listing a de-identified subject ID, COVID-19 status, age in years and sex. Where available, HLA class I and class II types were taken from metadata supplied by the sample provider and were not determined by assay-based typing. Study-wide conclusions, independent of this receptor: Clinical and demographic metadata were provided uncurated, with the amount varying by source and participant.

In the prospective study, participants were about 18 to 100 years old, resided in approximately 25 geographic areas of the United States, and were enrolled through a virtual design. To assign participants to cohorts, the prospective study relied on clinical history that participants themselves reported in a screening survey and a study questionnaire. Exposed participants had been in contact, within 2 weeks of entering the study, with a person who had a PCR-confirmed or clinician-diagnosed case of COVID-19. In the prospective study, whole blood, serum and a nasopharyngeal or oropharyngeal swab were collected from each participant by mobile phlebotomists. Additional blood draws and questionnaires over an approximately 2-month period could optionally be provided by prospective study participants. Prospective study blood samples were shipped either frozen or at room temperature before DNA extraction.

TCRbeta CDR3 regions were amplified from genomic DNA by means of the immunoSEQ Assay, a bias-controlled multiplex PCR. For the original study's pipeline: Within the assay, amplification of reference gene primers was used to estimate how many nucleated cells each sample contained. Sequence reads were collapsed and filtered to measure the absolute abundance of every unique TCRbeta CDR3 rearrangement. For each sample, productive Simpson clonality was calculated as the square root of Simpson's diversity index over productive rearrangements. Here the immuneACCESS table is served through TCRdb, limited to in-frame sequences with V and J called. Missing clones are a known gap in these copies; in checked studies unresolved V genes cover under half, and the rest lacks a known reason. V and J calls and clone size come straight from that table; D and trimming were deduced from the DNA. Recorded for this sample are 250,000 or so clones; around 93% of them occurred a single time. Approximately 3% of the sample comes from the top ten.

The junction shows trimming of 4 bases on V and 3 bases on J, plus 15 bases between the germline ends. CDR1 and CDR2 are drawn from the germline V gene (reference sequence): MNHEY, SMNVEV. The cysteine opens and the phenylalanine closes a CDR3 of 16 amino acids. Only the CDR3 DNA is retained, 48 bases long and in frame from the first base. This chain is built from TRBV27 and TRBJ1-4; too little of a D gene remains to name it. Sequencing input: PBMCs or T cells enriched from blood (not recorded which). This sequence originates from a man aged 35 to 55 who had been exposed to COVID-19. The DNA sequence is as follows: TGTGCCAGCAGTTCCCTCCGCACGGTTGCTAATGAAAAACTGTTTTTT. It encodes CASSSLRTVANEKLFF.